The 27 T cell receptor beta chains given below trace back to one sample, sequenced in a study of cytomegalovirus exposure and HLA in healthy donors. Assay: immunoSEQ multiplex PCR; the TCRdb copy retains only in-frame clones and omits some. The table records approximately 150,000 clones, more than 75% of them present only once. The sample comprised PBMCs. These receptors all stem from a man younger than 30 in good health and CMV-seropositive.

The chain combines TRBV6-5 with TRBJ1-2, with D hard to call. The V and J ends lost 2 bases and 4 bases respectively, with 8 bases between them. This CDR3 region has 13 residues. Germline CDR1 reads MNHEY; CDR2 reads SVGAGI. The CDR3, as DNA: TGTGCCAGCAGTTACGCAGGATTCTATGGCTACACCTTC. As protein: CASSYAGFYGYTF.

The table lists this clone with a count of one. The J gene is TRBJ2-2, the V gene TRBV9, with a possible D match to TRBD2 (6 bases). Per germline, CDR1 SGDLS and CDR2 YYNGEE. The CDR3 is 16 amino acids. V was cut by 4 bases and J by 7 bases, with 20 bases left in between. CDR3 nucleotide sequence: TGTGCCAGCAGCATCGGTTGGGCGGACGGGGGCGGGGAGCTGTTTTTT. Residues: CASSIGWADGGGELFF. Variable domain in full (rest from reference TRBV9 and TRBJ2-2): DSGVTQTPKHLITATGQRVTLRCSPRSGDLSVYWYQQSLDQGLQFLIQYYNGEERAKGNILERFSAQQFPDLHSELNLSSLELGDSALYFCASSIGWADGGGELFFGEGSRLTVL.

The rearrangement joins TRBV10-3 to TRBJ1-2; the D gene is possibly TRBD1 (5 bases). Germline V CDR1 and CDR2: ENHRY, SYGVKD. With 7 bases removed from V and 1 base from J, the gap between germline ends came to 10 bases. There are 13 residues in the CDR3. DNA of the CDR3: TGTGCCATCAAGACAGAAAATAACTATGGCTACACCTTC. Amino acid sequence: CAIKTENNYGYTF.

This chain uses TRBV4-1 with TRBJ2-6; tentative D call: TRBD1 (5 bases). From germline, CDR1 is MGHRA and CDR2 YSYEKL. The CDR3 has 17 amino acids. V was pared by 1 base and J by 0 bases, with 10 bases between. CDR3: CASSQGQTTSGANVLTF. DNA for the CDR3: TGCGCCAGCAGCCAAGGACAGACAACCTCTGGGGCCAACGTCCTGACTTTC.

The chain carries TRBV2 and TRBJ1-1; D gene ambiguous. The CDR3 length is 15 residues. Germline V lookup: CDR1 SNHLY, CDR2 FYNNEI. V was trimmed by 4 bases and J by 1 base, leaving 13 bases between them. CDR3 protein: CASSVSQIRNTEAFF. CDR3 in DNA: TGTGCCAGCAGTGTGTCCCAGATAAGGAACACTGAAGCTTTCTTT. Drawing the rest from reference TRBV2 and TRBJ1-1, the complete variable domain is EPEVTQTPSHQVTQMGQEVILRCVPISNHLYFYWYRQILGQKVEFLVSFYNNEISEKSEIFDDQFSVERPDGSNFTLKIRSTKLEDSAMYFCASSVSQIRNTEAFFGQGTRLTVV.

The chain carries TRBV5-6 and TRBJ1-2; tentatively, D is TRBD1 (6 bases). CDR1 and CDR2 (germline): SGHDT, YYEEEE. The V gene lost 0 bases and the J gene lost 5 bases, with 11 bases spanning the gap. The length of the CDR3 is 14 residues. Here the CDR3 DNA reads TGTGCCAGCAGCTTGGGGGAAACAGGGTATGGCTACACCTTC. This sequence encodes CASSLGETGYGYTF.

This chain connects TRBV4-1 to TRBJ1-1; perhaps TRBD1 as D (5 bases). There are 16 residues in the CDR3. CDR1 MGHRA and CDR2 YSYEKL come from the germline V gene. The V end was cut by 4 bases, the J end by 8 bases, with 23 bases between. The CDR3 loop is CASSPSGGAGFREAFF. In DNA, the CDR3 is TGCGCCAGCAGCCCGTCGGGCGGGGCAGGGTTTCGGGAAGCTTTCTTT.

This clone was found a few times. The chain recombines TRBV18 with TRBJ2-7, with a weak D call TRBD1 (5 bases). The CDR3 has 13 amino acids. Trimming stripped 2 bases from V and 6 bases from J, with 11 bases between. CDR1 is KGHSH, CDR2 LQKENI, per germline. The CDR3, as DNA: TGTGCCAGCTCACCAAATCGACAGCTCGAGCAGTACTTC. Residues: CASSPNRQLEQYF. Together with reference TRBV18 and TRBJ2-7, the CDR3 gives the full variable domain: NAGVMQNPRHLVRRRGQEARLRCSPMKGHSHVYWYRQLPEEGLKFMVYLQKENIIDESGMPKERFSAEFPKEGPSILRIQQVVRGDSAAYFCASSPNRQLEQYFGPGTRLTVT.

This clone was observed a single time. This chain joins TRBV19 and TRBJ1-5, with 9 bases matching TRBD1. Germline V lookup: CDR1 LNHDA, CDR2 SQIVND (reference sequence). CDR3 size: 20 residues. After removal of 3 bases from V and 0 bases from J, the junction contained 15 bases not matched to a gene. The CDR3 sequence: CASSIGWGQGRRDSNQPQHF. Here the CDR3 DNA reads TGTGCCAGTAGTATTGGTTGGGGACAGGGTAGGAGGGATAGCAATCAGCCCCAGCATTTT. Combining the CDR3 with reference TRBV19 and TRBJ1-5 gives the whole variable domain DGGITQSPKYLFRKEGQNVTLSCEQNLNHDAMYWYRQDPGQGLRLIYYSQIVNDFQKGDIAEGYSVSREKKESFPLTVTSAQKNPTAFYLCASSIGWGQGRRDSNQPQHFGDGTRLSIL.

This chain joins TRBV5-1 and TRBJ2-1; 12 nucleotides line up with TRBD1. The V gene's germline CDR1 is SGHRS and CDR2 YFSETQ. The J segment lost 9 bases and the V segment lost 0 bases, leaving 4 bases of the junction unmatched. The CDR3 totals 15 residues. CDR3 sequence (DNA): TGCGCCAGCAGCTTGGCGGGACAGGGGGCAGGTGAGCAGTTCTTC. Its protein product is CASSLAGQGAGEQFF.

The rearrangement links TRBV19 to TRBJ2-7; D is perhaps TRBD1 (6 bases). V dropped 6 bases and J dropped 2 bases, with 14 bases sitting between them. CDR1 and CDR2 (germline): LNHDA, SQIVND (reference sequence). The CDR3 length is 14 residues. CDR3 in amino acids: CASRSRDTAYEQYF. The CDR3 bases are TGTGCCAGTAGAAGCCGGGACACCGCCTACGAGCAGTACTTC.

This chain links TRBV7-8 with TRBJ1-1, with a weak D call TRBD1 (5 bases). V was cut by 2 bases and J by 1 base, with 8 bases left in between. The CDR3 has 14 residues. Germline values: CDR1 SGHVS, CDR2 FQNEAQ. The CDR3 here is CASSLRQGNTEAFF. The CDR3 DNA follows: TGTGCCAGCAGCTTACGCCAGGGGAACACTGAAGCTTTCTTT.

The chain has TRBV11-3 and TRBJ2-7; D is unclear. Germline assignment: CDR1 SGHNT and CDR2 YENEEA. The CDR3 sequence is 12 residues long. The germline V and J ends were trimmed by 7 bases and 10 bases, with 17 bases remaining between them. The CDR3 DNA is TGTGCCAGCAACCATCCCCCCCTACCCCAGTACTTC. Translating gives CASNHPPLPQYF.

The chain uses TRBV11-2 and TRBJ1-5, with D hard to call. The CDR3 runs 15 residues. Per germline, CDR1 SGHAT and CDR2 FQNNGV. Trimming stripped 1 base from V and 4 bases from J, with 11 bases between. CDR3 sequence: CASSLGSGENQPQHF. The CDR3 bases are TGTGCCAGCAGCTTAGGGTCTGGGGAGAATCAGCCCCAGCATTTT.

This chain connects TRBV6-1 to TRBJ2-7; 10 bases match TRBD1. CDR3 length: 14 amino acids. V lost 7 bases and J lost 2; bases outside the gene matches: 5. Germline V CDR1 and CDR2: MNHNS, SASEGT. The chain's CDR3 is CASIRQGAPYEQYF. In DNA, the CDR3 is TGTGCCAGCATTCGACAGGGGGCCCCCTACGAGCAGTACTTC.

CDR3 DNA: TGTGCCAGCAGTGAAGGCAGGGGGCAGGGAAACATTCAGTACTTC. Translating it yields CASSEGRGQGNIQYF. The chain links TRBV2 to TRBJ2-4; TRBD1 aligns across 8 bases. J was trimmed by 6 bases and V by 1 base; bases with no gene match: 5. This CDR3 region has 15 residues. Per germline, CDR1 SNHLY and CDR2 FYNNEI. Drawing the rest from reference TRBV2 and TRBJ2-4, the complete variable domain is EPEVTQTPSHQVTQMGQEVILRCVPISNHLYFYWYRQILGQKVEFLVSFYNNEISEKSEIFDDQFSVERPDGSNFTLKIRSTKLEDSAMYFCASSEGRGQGNIQYFGAGTRLSVL.

The V call is TRBV19, the J call TRBJ2-7, with 9 bases matching TRBD2. J was trimmed by 1 base and V by 3 bases; bases with no gene match: 10. The CDR3 sequence is 17 residues long. The germline CDR1 and CDR2 sequences are LNHDA and SQIVND (reference sequence). The CDR3 coding sequence is TGTGCCAGTAGTATTTATAACCGCGGGAGGGCTTCCTACGAGCAGTACTTC. As protein: CASSIYNRGRASYEQYF.

V and J are TRBV7-6 and TRBJ2-3, with TRBD2 matching over 8 bases. This CDR3 is 17 amino acids long. The J segment lost 1 base and the V segment lost 5 bases, leaving 11 bases of the junction unmatched. Per the germline V gene, CDR1 is SGHVS and CDR2 is FNYEAQ. The CDR3 is CASSGSGGPFRTDTQYF. Written as DNA, the CDR3 is TGTGCCAGCAGCGGTTCGGGGGGGCCCTTTCGCACAGATACGCAGTATTTT.

The chain's CDR3 is CASGLWTSGWFQETQYF. The CDR3 nucleotides read TGTGCTAGTGGTCTCTGGACTAGCGGGTGGTTCCAAGAGACCCAGTACTTC. The V and J genes are TRBV12-5 and TRBJ2-5, with 11 nucleotides matching TRBD2. CDR1 is LGHNT, CDR2 FRNRAP, per germline. The CDR3 is 17 residues long. V was clipped by 5 bases and J by 1 base; unmatched bases: 9.

This chain joins TRBV5-5 and TRBJ2-7; 7 bases match TRBD2. V lost 0 bases to trimming and J lost 3 bases; unmatched junction nucleotides: 6. Germline-derived CDR1 and CDR2 are SGHKS and YYEKEE (reference sequence). CDR3 length: 15 residues. The CDR3 region has the DNA TGTGCCAGCAGCTTGGAGGGAGGGAGGAGCTACGAGCAGTACTTC. This gives the protein CASSLEGGRSYEQYF.

The J gene is TRBJ2-4, the V gene TRBV30; TRBD1 agrees at 9 bases. Germline trimming cut 3 bases from V and 12 bases from J; bases unmatched to any gene: 12. Germline lookup yields CDR1 GTSNPN and CDR2 SVGIG (reference sequence). The CDR3 is 14 residues long. The DNA for the CDR3 is TGTGCCTGGAGCGGAAGAGGGACAGGGTATGATCAGTACTTC. It codes for CAWSGRGTGYDQYF. Supplemented by reference TRBV30 and TRBJ2-4, the full variable domain reads SQTIHQWPATLVQPVGSPLSLECTVEGTSNPNLYWYRQAAGRGLQLLFYSVGIGQISSEVPQNLSASRPQDRQFILSSKKLLLSDSGFYLCAWSGRGTGYDQYFGAGTRLSVL.

The rearrangement joins TRBV18 to TRBJ2-5, with D possibly matching TRBD1 (5 bases). CDR1 and CDR2 from the germline V gene are KGHSH and LQKENI. The CDR3 is 13 residues long. Trimming removed 4 bases at V and 5 bases at J, with 11 bases between. DNA of the CDR3: TGTGCCAGCTCACTGGGGCAATTGGAGACCCAGTACTTC. Its protein product is CASSLGQLETQYF.

The chain recombines TRBV6-1 with TRBJ2-7; 7 nucleotides agree with TRBD2. Unmatched junction bases numbered 11, after V lost 4 bases and J lost 11 bases. Germline V gene sequence: CDR1 MNHNS, CDR2 SASEGT. This CDR3 contains 13 residues. CDR3: CASSAGGPTMEYF. CDR3 sequence (DNA): TGTGCCAGCAGTGCGGGGGGACCAACTATGGAGTACTTC.

The chain couples TRBV30 to TRBJ1-5; D possibly corresponds to TRBD1 (6 bases). V dropped 5 bases and J dropped 0 bases, with 20 bases sitting between them. Germline CDR1 reads GTSNPN; CDR2 reads SVGIG (reference sequence). The CDR3 consists of 17 residues. The CDR3: CAWEGPGACDSNQPQHF. In DNA, the CDR3 is TGTGCCTGGGAGGGCCCAGGGGCTTGCGATAGCAATCAGCCCCAGCATTTT.

For the CDR3, the DNA is TGTGCCAGCAGCCGTTTTGACGAGCAGTACTTC. It is translated as CASSRFDEQYF. The V gene is TRBV7-9, the J gene TRBJ2-7; D is uncertain. This CDR3 contains 11 residues. V dropped 5 bases and J dropped 5 bases, with 7 bases sitting between them. Germline CDR1 is SEHNR and CDR2 is FQNEAQ (reference sequence).

This clone has just one count. This chain joins TRBV7-8 and TRBJ2-1, with TRBD2 matching 9 bases. J gave up 5 bases and V 0 bases, and 8 bases lay outside the gene matches. The CDR3 contains 17 residues. The germline gives CDR1 SGHVS, CDR2 FQNEAQ. CDR3 in DNA: TGTGCCAGCAGCTTAGCATCGTGGCGGGGGGGCCACAATGAGCAGTTCTTC. Amino acids: CASSLASWRGGHNEQFF.

This clone was found once. The rearrangement uses TRBV6-1 and TRBJ2-1; 7 bases are a match to TRBD1. Germline V gene lookup returns CDR1 MNHNS and CDR2 SASEGT. Trimming took 5 bases from V and 6 from J; bases not matched to a gene: 4. This CDR3 has 13 residues. The CDR3 DNA reads as TGTGCCAGCAGTTCCGGGACAGCCAATGAGCAGTTCTTC. It translates to CASSSGTANEQFF.